These 15 T cell receptor beta chains originate from one sample sequenced in a study of cytomegalovirus exposure and HLA in healthy donors (dated by TCRdb to 2016 to 2017). The library was prepared using the immunoSEQ multiplex PCR assay. The multiplex PCR relied on a mix of 60 forward primers for TCR Vbeta segments and 13 reverse primers for TCR Jbeta segments. This immuneACCESS table, as held by TCRdb, lists in-frame sequences with V and J called but not all clones. Of the missing ones, under half trace to an unresolved V gene in checked studies; the others have no known cause. In this sample the table shows 160,000 or so clones, roughly 80% of which occur a single time. The ten largest clones represent 0.8% to 1.3% of the sample. The sequenced material came from PBMCs. These receptors originate from a man aged 25 to 45 in good health and CMV-seronegative.

The chain joins TRBV15 to TRBJ2-2; D is possibly TRBD2 (5 bases). The CDR3 is 14 residues long. V lost 8 bases to trimming and J lost 0 bases, with 10 bases between them. Germline V gene data show CDR1 as LNHNV and CDR2 as YYDKDF (reference sequence). CDR3 protein: CATGTRPNTGELFF. DNA of the CDR3: TGTGCCACCGGTACTAGACCGAACACCGGGGAGCTGTTTTTT.

The V call is TRBV5-1, the J call TRBJ1-4, with D uncertain. This CDR3 has 15 residues. CDR1 SGHRS and CDR2 YFSETQ come from the germline V gene. V dropped 4 bases and J dropped 0 bases, with 10 bases sitting between them. The CDR3 DNA sequence: TGCGCCAGCAGCGACCGGGAGGCAACTAATGAAAAACTGTTTTTT. Translation gives CASSDREATNEKLFF.

V usage is TRBV28 and J usage is TRBJ1-6; TRBD1 aligns across 10 bases. The CDR3 runs 16 residues. Germline-derived CDR1 and CDR2 are MDHEN and SYDVKM. Unmatched junction bases numbered 5, after V lost 2 bases and J lost 7 bases. CDR3 coding DNA: TGTGCCAGCAGTTTAAAAAGGGACAGGGGAAATTCACCCCTCCACTTT. It is translated as CASSLKRDRGNSPLHF.

This chain connects TRBV29-1 to TRBJ1-2, with TRBD1 as a possible D gene (6 bases). This CDR3 contains 10 residues. Germline-derived CDR1 and CDR2 are SQVTM and ANQGSEA. V dropped 4 bases and J dropped 8 bases, with 8 bases sitting between them. The CDR3 region is CSVGTGGYTF. Written as DNA, the CDR3 is TGCAGCGTTGGAACAGGGGGCTACACCTTC.

The chain recombines TRBV7-9 with TRBJ2-7; 13 bases fit TRBD2. The CDR3 is made up of 18 amino acids. In germline, CDR1 is SEHNR, CDR2 FQNEAQ (reference sequence). J was trimmed by 1 base and V by 5 bases; bases with no gene match: 11. The CDR3 DNA sequence: TGTGCCAGCAGCCCCGGACTAGCGGGGGCTTCGTTTTCCTACGAGCAGTACTTC. The encoded protein is CASSPGLAGASFSYEQYF.

This sequence joins TRBV18 and TRBJ1-2; D is perhaps TRBD1 (5 bases). The CDR3 spans 16 residues. Trimming stripped 3 bases from V and 4 bases from J, with 18 bases between. Germline-derived CDR1 and CDR2 are KGHSH and LQKENI. The DNA of the CDR3 is TGTGCCAGCTCACCCGAGAGCGGGGGGTCTACCTATGGCTACACCTTC. Amino acids: CASSPESGGSTYGYTF.

V usage is TRBV5-4 and J usage is TRBJ2-7; 13 bases are shared with TRBD2. Germline CDR1 reads SGHNT; CDR2 reads YYREEE (reference sequence). The CDR3 runs to 17 residues. The junction had 6 bases not matched to a gene; V was cut back by 3 bases and J by 0 bases. This chain's CDR3 is CASSSGTSGVASYEQYF. The CDR3 coding sequence is TGTGCCAGCAGCTCCGGGACTAGCGGGGTTGCCTCCTACGAGCAGTACTTC.

The chain carries TRBV4-1 and TRBJ1-2; a weak D match, TRBD1 (5 bases). The CDR3 runs to 17 residues. Germline V gives CDR1 MGHRA, CDR2 YSYEKL. Trimming shortened V by 3 bases and J by 7 bases, and 24 bases separated the two germline ends. The CDR3 here is CASSHPRGNLPTGGYTF. For the CDR3, the DNA is TGCGCCAGCAGCCATCCTAGGGGCAACCTCCCGACGGGTGGCTACACCTTC.

The J gene is TRBJ2-2, the V gene TRBV19; TRBD1 is a possible D gene (5 bases). This CDR3 has 16 amino acids. Germline values: CDR1 LNHDA, CDR2 SQIVND (reference sequence). V lost 5 bases and J lost 8, with 21 bases in between. CDR3 nucleotides: TGTGCCAGTAGTCTCTCCCTTGTAGGGGCGGTAGGGGAGCTGTTTTTT. Encoded protein: CASSLSLVGAVGELFF.

In this sample, this clone turned up a few times. This chain uses TRBV9 with TRBJ2-7; D is ambiguous. The germline V gene encodes CDR1 SGDLS and CDR2 YYNGEE. This CDR3 has 12 residues. V was shortened by 3 bases and J by 5 bases, with 9 bases between the two germline ends. CDR3 region: CASSGGDHEQYF. CDR3 nucleotide sequence: TGTGCCAGCAGCGGCGGAGATCACGAGCAGTACTTC.

The CDR3 is CASSPDRESTNEKLFF. CDR3 nucleotide sequence: TGTGCCAGCTCACCGGACAGGGAATCAACTAATGAAAAACTGTTTTTT. This chain connects TRBV18 to TRBJ1-4; TRBD1 agrees at 8 bases. The germline gives CDR1 KGHSH, CDR2 LQKENI. The CDR3 has 16 residues. V trimming: 3 bases; J trimming: 0 bases; junction bases outside the gene matches: 3.

The chain recombines TRBV27 with TRBJ1-1, with 9 positions matching TRBD1. Trimming removed 7 bases from V and 4 bases from J; junction bases left unmatched: 10. CDR3 size: 15 residues. CDR1 and CDR2 from the germline V gene are MNHEY and SMNVEV (reference sequence). DNA for the CDR3: TGTGCCAGCATGAAGCTTACAGGGGGCGGCACTGAAGCTTTCTTT. The encoded protein is CASMKLTGGGTEAFF.

The chain is built from TRBV7-2 and TRBJ1-1; 9 positions agree with TRBD1. V shed 10 bases and J 4 bases; nucleotides not matched to a gene: 10. The CDR3 runs to 14 residues. Germline values: CDR1 SGHTA, CDR2 FQGNSA. The CDR3 is CATLAQGAPTEAFF. CDR3 coding DNA: TGTGCCACCCTAGCACAGGGGGCGCCCACTGAAGCTTTCTTT.

The genes are TRBV28 and TRBJ2-7, with 9 bases matching TRBD1. Trimming at V came to 0 bases and at J to 7 bases, leaving 13 bases not matched to a gene. This CDR3 region has 17 residues. The V gene's germline CDR1 is MDHEN and CDR2 SYDVKM. The CDR3 region is CASSLWGGLQGAAEQYF. In DNA, the CDR3 is TGTGCCAGCAGTTTATGGGGAGGGTTACAGGGGGCAGCTGAGCAGTACTTC. Full variable domain (rest looked up from reference TRBV28 and TRBJ2-7): DVKVTQSSRYLVKRTGEKVFLECVQDMDHENMFWYRQDPGLGLRLIYFSYDVKMKEKGDIPEGYSVSREKKERFSLILESASTNQTSMYLCASSLWGGLQGAAEQYFGPGTRLTVT.

The V and J genes are TRBV29-1 and TRBJ2-7; D is ambiguous. This CDR3 region has 12 residues. The V gene lost 5 bases and the J gene lost 2 bases, with 10 bases spanning the gap. Germline V gene data show CDR1 as SQVTM and CDR2 as ANQGSEA. CDR3 DNA: TGCAGCGTTATGGTTCACACCTACGAGCAGTACTTC. This encodes CSVMVHTYEQYF.